This T cell receptor beta chain originates from a study of blood T cell repertoires in COVID-19. On the study more broadly: The United States, Italy and Spain provided the acute and convalescent COVID-19 samples. PBMCs, B-cell-depleted T cells, or T cells were the source of the cDNA or gDNA that made up the material.

The V end was cut by 4 bases, the J end by 2 bases, with 11 bases between. The CDR3 is made up of 14 amino acids. Germline values: CDR1 SGHAT, CDR2 FQNNGV. Original processing methods: Amplification of reference gene primers provided the estimated nucleated cell counts. Data came from immunoSEQ multiplex PCR; TCRdb stores just in-frame clones and leaves some out. Clonal size and the V and J genes are those of that table, whereas D and trimming came from the DNA. The sample yields some 87,000 clones, roughly 90% seen once. This sequence originates from a woman in her 70s with acute or convalescent COVID-19. What was sequenced was peripheral blood. V and J are TRBV11-2 and TRBJ1-2; D remains ambiguous. In DNA form, the CDR3 reads TGTGCCAGCAGCTCAAACGCGGGAAACTATGGCTACACCTTC. Translating gives CASSSNAGNYGYTF.